This is a list of T cell receptor beta chains from one sample in a study of PD-1 blockade in classical Hodgkin lymphoma. Sequencing was performed with immunoSEQ multiplex PCR; in TCRdb, only in-frame clones are kept and a portion is missing. The sample contains 50,000 to 75,000 clones, 80% to 90% of which appear only once. The sequenced sample was peripheral blood mononuclear cells (PBMCs), obtained at baseline. These receptors were collected from a human donor with classical Hodgkin lymphoma. Each CDR3 is given with its conserved first and last residue. The order of the fields is V gene, J gene, D gene, clone size, CDR3 DNA, CDR3 protein. A D gene is named only where the DNA matches it firmly. Only part of the rows carry a size: once, few, many, or a class if the clone is expanded.

TRBV28	TRBJ1-1	.	.	TGTGCCAGCAGTGTGGACCGGCTTGAAGCTTTCTTT	CASSVDRLEAFF
TRBV5-5	TRBJ1-5	.	.	TGTGCCAGCAGCGGAGCTGACAATCAGCCCCAGCATTTT	CASSGADNQPQHF
TRBV6-5	TRBJ2-2	.	.	TGTGCCAGCAGTTACTTGGATGGGGAGCTGTTTTTT	CASSYLDGELFF
TRBV9	TRBJ2-2	.	once	TGTGCCAGCAGCGTATCCGGTCTTGGCGGGGAGCTGTTTTTT	CASSVSGLGGELFF
TRBV9	TRBJ2-3	TRBD2	.	TGTGCCAGCAGCGTAGTAACCAGCGGGGGTACAGATACGCAGTATTTT	CASSVVTSGGTDTQYF
TRBV21-1	TRBJ1-5	.	.	TGTGCCAGCAGCGAACACAGGGTGTGGGACAATCAGCCCCAGCATTTT	CASSEHRVWDNQPQHF
TRBV9	TRBJ2-3	.	.	TGTGCCAGCAGCGTAGTGGGAAGTCATACGCAGTATTTT	CASSVVGSHTQYF
TRBV5-1	TRBJ2-1	.	.	TGCGCCAGCAGCTTGCAGGACCGCTCCTACAATGAGCAGTTCTTC	CASSLQDRSYNEQFF
TRBV10-3	TRBJ1-2	TRBD1	.	TGTGCCATCAGTGGAGGACAGGGAATCCTCTATGGCTACACCTTC	CAISGGQGILYGYTF
TRBV30	TRBJ2-7	.	.	TGTGCCTGGAGCCCGGGGTCCTACGAGCAGTACTTC	CAWSPGSYEQYF
TRBV5-6	TRBJ1-2	.	medium-sized	TGTGCCAGCAGCTTCTCGACAGGCTACACCTTC	CASSFSTGYTF
TRBV21-1	TRBJ2-7	.	.	TGTGCCAGCAGCACGTCACGAAGTGTAGCCGACGAGCAGTACTTC	CASSTSRSVADEQYF
TRBV28	TRBJ2-6	.	.	TGTGCCAGCAGTCCGGGACCGAACTCTGGGGCCAACGTCCTGACTTTC	CASSPGPNSGANVLTF
TRBV5-1	TRBJ2-7	.	.	TGCGCCAGCAGCTTATATAGTGGAGGTTACGAGCAGTACTTC	CASSLYSGGYEQYF
TRBV4-1	TRBJ2-3	TRBD2	.	TGCGCCAGCACTAGTCCCGGGACTAGCGGGGGGACCCCAGATACGCAGTATTTT	CASTSPGTSGGTPDTQYF
TRBV30	TRBJ1-5	TRBD1	.	TGTGCCTGGAGTATCCCGAACAGGGGGGATCAGCCCCAGCATTTT	CAWSIPNRGDQPQHF
TRBV9	TRBJ2-7	.	.	TGTGCCAGCAGCGTAGGATTGTCTGGGTACGAGCAGTACTTC	CASSVGLSGYEQYF